This T cell receptor (beta chain) is from a study of cytomegalovirus exposure and HLA in healthy donors. The study's findings and limits: The tendency of first-cohort TCR clusters to co-occur in the roughly 110 validation repertoires was identified by a subsequent analysis. A few chains tied to CMV proved CMV antigen-specific in vitro. It was approximately 160 TCR beta chains that were listed as cytomegalovirus-associated. TCR sequences were mostly rare, though some public TCRs occurred in many donors.

The method was immunoSEQ multiplex PCR; TCRdb's version includes in-frame clones alone and lacks a portion of them. The table lists 120,000 or so clones, roughly nine tenths of them singletons. Details on this clone: Its target is not known.

V was clipped by 9 bases and J by 2 bases, with 15 bases between them. Germline loops: CDR1 SNHLY, CDR2 FYNNEI. The CDR3 runs to 14 residues. The sequenced sample consisted of PBMCs. This clonotype originated in a woman between 18 and 29 years old in good health and CMV-seronegative. The chain employs TRBV2 and TRBJ2-3; D might be TRBD1 (6 bases). In nucleotides, the CDR3 is TGTGCCAGGAGGGGGACACAATCCACAGATACGCAGTATTTT. This translates into CARRGTQSTDTQYF. The variable domain in full, with the rest retrieved from reference TRBV2 and TRBJ2-3, is EPEVTQTPSHQVTQMGQEVILRCVPISNHLYFYWYRQILGQKVEFLVSFYNNEISEKSEIFDDQFSVERPDGSNFTLKIRSTKLEDSAMYFCARRGTQSTDTQYFGPGTRLTVL.